This TCR beta chain was recovered during a study of shared clonotypes between healthy human individuals. At the level of the study: The study drew on two women and three men aged 18 to 49 as donors. Notes on the study in general: Around 5% was the fraction of naive CD4 clonotypes found shared across several donors.

Concerning this clone itself: Its matching antigen is unknown.

The CDR3 is 15 residues long. V shed 3 bases, J shed 0 bases, and the junction held 4 bases outside the gene matches. Germline lookup yields CDR1 MGHRA and CDR2 YSYEKL. Researchers divided each subset's genomic DNA evenly across several immunoSEQ plates. As handled by the study authors: Junction-only sequences without quality scores were provided by ImmunoSEQ, so filtering was different. Sequenced by immunoSEQ multiplex PCR; TCRdb stores in-frame clones only, minus some. That table is the source of V, J and clone size, and D and trimming were worked out from the DNA. The repertoire holds roughly 2 million clones, around 95% seen once, with about 0.13% in the top ten.

The gene calls are TRBV4-1 and TRBJ2-5; 7 bases agree with TRBD2. The specimen sequenced was naive CD4+ T cells sorted from blood. Subset noted: CD45RA+ positively selected. This receptor was obtained from a man between 18 and 35 years old in good health. The CDR3 coding sequence is TGCGCCAGCAGCCAGGACGGGGGGAACCAAGAGACCCAGTACTTC. Protein: CASSQDGGNQETQYF.